Following are 29 T cell receptor beta chains from one sample sequenced in a study of identical twins (dated by TCRdb to 2016 to 2017). The method behind the library was 5' RACE. Sequencing was performed on an Illumina HiSeq 2000. TCRdb reanalyzed the raw reads on its own, using fastp at Q25 for trimming and MiXCR for clone calling, and kept in-frame beta chains. Rows merge per CDR3 protein into single entries with the most common DNA and genes. The sample includes roughly 1.6 million distinct CDR3 sequences, with about 32% observed a single time. The ten largest clones capture more than 0.25% of the sample. The sequenced material came from cord blood. The receptors were sampled from a newborn girl in good health.

The rearrangement links TRBV11-1 to TRBJ2-1; no clear D gene. V shed 1 base and J shed 13 bases, with 20 bases lying between them. The germline V gene has CDR1 SGHAT and CDR2 FQDESV (reference sequence). The CDR3 is 15 amino acids. The CDR3 is CASSLGPSTQETQFF. DNA of the CDR3: TGTGCCAGCAGCTTAGGTCCTTCTACCCAAGAGACCCAGTTCTTC.

The V and J genes are TRBV27 and TRBJ2-7; D is possibly TRBD2 (6 bases). CDR1 and CDR2 from the germline V gene are MNHEY and SMNVEV (reference sequence). Trimming removed 6 bases from V and 0 bases from J, with 27 bases in between. The CDR3 totals 19 residues. CDR3 in amino acids: CASSPSGRGWDFSSYEQYF. CDR3 bases: TGTGCCAGCAGCCCAAGTGGGCGGGGTTGGGACTTTAGCTCCTACGAGCAGTACTTC.

This clonotype was seen a few times. V usage is TRBV28 and J usage is TRBJ2-7, with D tentatively TRBD1 (6 bases). V was shortened by 7 bases and J by 7 bases, with 35 bases between the two germline ends. The CDR3 is 19 residues long. CDR1 and CDR2 (germline): MDHEN, SYDVKM. The CDR3 nucleotides read TGTGCCAGCACCTCCCCTAGGATCAAGGAAGATGCGTTAGGGGGAGAGCAGTACTTC. It yields the protein CASTSPRIKEDALGGEQYF.

Written as DNA, the CDR3 is TGTGCCAGCAGCTTAGGACAGTGGCGGGGGGCCCAGCATTTT. This sequence encodes CASSLGQWRGAQHF. The chain recombines TRBV11-2 with TRBJ1-5; tentative D call: TRBD1 (5 bases). Germline V gene data show CDR1 as SGHAT and CDR2 as FQNNGV. This CDR3 is built from 14 residues. V shed 1 base and J shed 11 bases, with 15 bases lying between them.

In its sample, this clonotype was seen a few times. The chain employs TRBV2 and TRBJ1-6, with D unresolved. There are 16 residues in the CDR3. Trimming left V 0 bases short and J 4 bases short, with 10 bases between. The V gene's germline CDR1 is SNHLY and CDR2 FYNNEI. For the CDR3, the DNA is TGTGCCAGCAGTGAAGCTCGGGGAAGTTATAATTCACCCCTCCACTTT. This codes for CASSEARGSYNSPLHF.

The CDR3 region has the DNA TGTGCCATCAGTGAAGCGGGAAGTGACTACAATGAGCAGTTCTTC. Protein: CAISEAGSDYNEQFF. This chain uses TRBV10-3 with TRBJ2-1; 7 bases line up with TRBD2. Germline values: CDR1 ENHRY, CDR2 SYGVKD. The CDR3 runs 15 residues. The junction had 5 bases not matched to a gene; V was cut back by 3 bases and J by 3 bases.

The chain combines TRBV12-3 or TRBV12-4 with TRBJ2-7; D remains ambiguous. With 6 bases removed from V and 1 base from J, the gap between germline ends came to 10 bases. This CDR3 is 13 amino acids long. CDR3 coding DNA: TGTGCCAGCAGGAGCAGGTCGTCCTACGAGCAGTACTTC. This translates into CASRSRSSYEQYF.

The gene calls are TRBV28 and TRBJ2-5; perhaps TRBD2 as D (5 bases). The CDR3 is 16 amino acids. V was shortened by 3 bases and J by 4 bases, with 18 bases between the two germline ends. Germline V gene lookup returns CDR1 MDHEN and CDR2 SYDVKM. CDR3 in DNA: TGTGCCAGCAGTTTTCTAGGCTCTAGCAAGAGAGAGACCCAGTACTTC. This encodes CASSFLGSSKRETQYF. The full variable domain, completed using reference TRBV28 and TRBJ2-5, is DVKVTQSSRYLVKRTGEKVFLECVQDMDHENMFWYRQDPGLGLRLIYFSYDVKMKEKGDIPEGYSVSREKKERFSLILESASTNQTSMYLCASSFLGSSKRETQYFGPGTRLLVL.

The V and J genes are TRBV7-6 and TRBJ2-3, with 7 bases that match TRBD2. The CDR3 has 14 amino acids. The V gene end was trimmed by 1 base and the J gene end by 6 bases; junction bases not matched to a gene: 4. CDR1 SGHVS and CDR2 FNYEAQ come from the germline V gene. The CDR3 reads CASSLVSGGDTQYF. CDR3 bases: TGTGCCAGCAGCTTAGTGTCCGGGGGGGATACGCAGTATTTT.

A few counts support this clonotype. The CDR3 nucleotides read TGCAGTGCTGTTACCGGGACAGGGTACCACGAGCAGTACTTC. Its translation: CSAVTGTGYHEQYF. This rearrangement joins TRBV20-1 to TRBJ2-7; 9 bases agree with TRBD1. The CDR3 spans 14 residues. V trimming: 5 bases; J trimming: 5 bases; junction bases outside the gene matches: 10. CDR1 is DFQATT, CDR2 SNEGSKA, per germline (reference sequence).

There are a few counts of this clonotype. This sequence joins TRBV3-1 and TRBJ1-5; D is unresolved. V gave up 1 base and J gave up 4 bases, with 8 bases separating them. CDR1 LGHDT and CDR2 YNNKEL come from the germline V gene (reference sequence). The CDR3 has 14 amino acids. CDR3 nucleotides: TGTGCCAGCAGCCAAGGGACGGATAATCAGCCCCAGCATTTT. It specifies CASSQGTDNQPQHF.

This clonotype came up a few times. The chain carries TRBV20-1 and TRBJ2-7; possible D gene TRBD1, 6 bases. V shed 3 bases and J shed 2 bases, with 11 bases lying between them. There are 13 residues in the CDR3. CDR1 and CDR2 from the germline V gene are DFQATT and SNEGSKA (reference sequence). DNA for the CDR3: TGCAGTGCTAGTGCAGGGGTCGCCTACGAGCAGTACTTC. This gives the protein CSASAGVAYEQYF.

The gene calls are TRBV7-8 and TRBJ2-3; 8 positions match TRBD1. Germline V gives CDR1 SGHVS, CDR2 FQNEAQ. J lost 5 bases, V lost 4 bases, and 8 bases had no gene match. The CDR3 contains 15 residues. The CDR3 DNA sequence: TGTGCCAGCAGCTCCGGGACAGGCCCATTAGATACGCAGTATTTT. This encodes CASSSGTGPLDTQYF.

This chain connects TRBV6-5 to TRBJ2-1; D is perhaps TRBD1 or TRBD2 (5 bases each). Germline CDR1 MNHEY, CDR2 SVGAGI. The length of the CDR3 is 15 residues. Trimming stripped 6 bases from V and 4 bases from J, with 16 bases between. CDR3 DNA: TGTGCCAGCAGCCCTGGGGGACGTCTGTACAATGAGCAGTTCTTC. Amino acids: CASSPGGRLYNEQFF.

The CDR3 protein is CASSLETRGSTDTQYF. The CDR3, as DNA: TGTGCCAGCAGCTTAGAGACTAGGGGGAGCACAGATACGCAGTATTTT. The chain couples TRBV7-2 to TRBJ2-3; D may be TRBD1 or TRBD2 (6 bases each). This CDR3 region has 16 residues. V lost 1 base and J 0 bases, leaving 11 bases between the germline ends. Germline-derived CDR1 and CDR2 are SGHTA and FQGNSA.

The chain carries TRBV20-1 and TRBJ1-4, with 7 bases aligning to TRBD1. Germline V gene data show CDR1 as DFQATT and CDR2 as SNEGSKA (reference sequence). The CDR3 loop spans 14 amino acids. V trimming: 5 bases; J trimming: 5 bases; junction bases outside the gene matches: 8. CDR3 amino acids: CSARRGPQNEKLFF. In DNA, the CDR3 is TGCAGTGCTCGTAGGGGGCCTCAGAATGAAAAACTGTTTTTT.

This clonotype turned up a few times. The genes are TRBV27 and TRBJ2-1; D perhaps matches TRBD1 (6 bases). V lost 6 bases and J 3 bases, leaving 18 bases between the germline ends. This CDR3 region has 16 residues. CDR1 and CDR2 from the germline V gene are MNHEY and SMNVEV (reference sequence). The CDR3 coding sequence is TGTGCCAGCAGCCATACAGGGTTCCACCTCTACAATGAGCAGTTCTTC. Protein product: CASSHTGFHLYNEQFF.

Worth noting for this clonotype: A much larger clone lies one base from this, so it may be a read error. The chain recombines TRBV10-3 with TRBJ2-1; D is possibly TRBD2 (6 bases). Per the germline V gene, CDR1 is ENHRY and CDR2 is SYGVKD. The CDR3 length is 13 residues. V dropped 8 bases and J dropped 9 bases, with 17 bases sitting between them. The CDR3 DNA reads as TGTGCCATCCGTGGGGACTCAGCGTTTGAGCAGTTCTTC. Its translation: CAIRGDSAFEQFF.

The rearrangement joins TRBV7-9 to TRBJ1-1; 7 bases map to TRBD1. V trimming: 5 bases; J trimming: 4 bases; junction bases outside the gene matches: 10. The CDR3 consists of 15 residues. Germline CDR1 is SEHNR and CDR2 is FQNEAQ (reference sequence). The CDR3 DNA sequence: TGTGCCAGCAGCATGGACAGGCTCAAGGGCACTGAAGCTTTCTTT. It is translated as CASSMDRLKGTEAFF.

The CDR3 DNA reads as TGCGCCAGCAGCTTCAGCGGGGGTCGGAGTTACAATGAGCAGTACTTC. Protein sequence: CASSFSGGRSYNEQYF. The rearrangement uses TRBV5-1 and TRBJ2-5; 8 nucleotides agree with TRBD2. The CDR3 loop spans 16 amino acids. Germline V gives CDR1 SGHRS, CDR2 YFSETQ. Trimming removed 2 bases from V and 11 bases from J; junction bases left unmatched: 17.

The chain uses TRBV24-1 and TRBJ2-5, with D unresolved. The end of the DNA fits TRBJ2-7 better, so the J call may be wrong. This CDR3 is built from 13 residues. The germline V gene encodes CDR1 KGHDR and CDR2 SFDVKD. The CDR3 DNA sequence: TGTGCCACCAGTGACAGCCCCTTTTACGAGCAGTACTTC. Amino acids: CATSDSPFYEQYF.

The chain has TRBV18 and TRBJ1-1; 7 positions agree with TRBD1. V lost 4 bases, J lost 3 bases, and 26 bases stayed unmatched. The CDR3 consists of 21 residues. Germline CDR1 KGHSH, CDR2 LQKENI. The CDR3 region is CASSLKQVPVVPATGDTEAFF. The CDR3 region has the DNA TGTGCCAGCTCACTCAAGCAGGTCCCAGTTGTCCCAGCTACAGGGGACACTGAAGCTTTCTTT.

The chain uses TRBV10-3 and TRBJ1-2; D is unclear. The V and J ends lost 8 bases and 4 bases respectively, with 17 bases between them. Germline assignment: CDR1 ENHRY and CDR2 SYGVKD. The CDR3 totals 14 residues. CDR3 in amino acids: CAILLDQAPYGYTF. The CDR3 DNA follows: TGTGCCATCCTCCTTGACCAGGCGCCCTATGGCTACACCTTC.

Details on this clonotype: One junction end disagrees with the germline gene, perhaps due to a read error. This chain links TRBV7-2 with TRBJ1-1, with a weak D call TRBD1 (5 bases). Per the germline V gene, CDR1 is SGHTA and CDR2 is FQGNSA. This CDR3 is built from 13 residues. The CDR3 is CAGSMTANTEAFF. The CDR3 nucleotides are TGTGCCGGCAGCATGACAGCTAACACTGAAGCTTTCTTT.

A few counts support this clonotype. This chain connects TRBV2 to TRBJ1-2; 7 nucleotides line up with TRBD1. With V trimmed by 6 bases and J by 7 bases, 11 bases remained unmatched. The CDR3 has 14 residues. The germline V gene encodes CDR1 SNHLY and CDR2 FYNNEI. The CDR3: CASSDRALPGGYTF. The DNA for the CDR3 is TGTGCCAGCAGCGACAGGGCACTCCCGGGTGGCTACACCTTC.

The V gene is TRBV3-1, the J gene TRBJ1-4; D not certain. CDR3 length: 12 residues. The ends were cut back, 4 bases at V and 8 bases at J, with 8 bases in the middle. The germline CDR1 and CDR2 sequences are LGHDT and YNNKEL (reference sequence). CDR3 sequence: CASSLIKEKLFF. The CDR3 DNA reads as TGTGCCAGCAGCCTGATCAAGGAAAAACTGTTTTTT.

The chain links TRBV20-1 to TRBJ1-2; 8 nucleotides line up with TRBD1. The CDR3 contains 14 residues. The germline V gene encodes CDR1 DFQATT and CDR2 SNEGSKA (reference sequence). J gave up 3 bases and V 3 bases, and 6 bases lay outside the gene matches. The CDR3 DNA sequence: TGCAGTGCTAGCCCAGGACAGGGACACTATGGCTACACCTTC. This gives the protein CSASPGQGHYGYTF.

The table lists this clonotype with a few counts. The chain uses TRBV20-1 and TRBJ2-1; 8 bases agree with TRBD2. Germline V gives CDR1 DFQATT, CDR2 SNEGSKA (reference sequence). The CDR3 consists of 14 residues. V was pared by 3 bases and J by 8 bases, with 9 bases of the junction left unmatched. The CDR3 nucleotides read TGCAGTGCTAGCACCGGGGGGGCCGGGGATGAGCAGTTCTTC. Translating gives CSASTGGAGDEQFF.

The chain employs TRBV10-3 and TRBJ2-5; 9 bases match TRBD2. The germline CDR1 and CDR2 sequences are ENHRY and SYGVKD. The junction had 4 bases not matched to a gene; V was cut back by 6 bases and J by 2 bases. The CDR3 consists of 14 residues. CDR3 protein: CAIRERGAQETQYF. DNA of the CDR3: TGTGCCATCAGGGAGCGGGGGGCTCAAGAGACCCAGTACTTC.